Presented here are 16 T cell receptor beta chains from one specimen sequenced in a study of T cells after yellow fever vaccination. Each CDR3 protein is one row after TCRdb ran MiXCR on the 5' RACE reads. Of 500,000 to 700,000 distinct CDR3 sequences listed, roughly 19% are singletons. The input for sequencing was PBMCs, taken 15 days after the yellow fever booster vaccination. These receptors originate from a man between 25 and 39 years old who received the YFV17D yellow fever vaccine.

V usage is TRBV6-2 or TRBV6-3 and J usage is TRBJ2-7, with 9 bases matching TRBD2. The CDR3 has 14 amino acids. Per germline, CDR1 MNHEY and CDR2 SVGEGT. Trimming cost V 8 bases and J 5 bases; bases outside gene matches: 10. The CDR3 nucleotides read TGTGCCAGCCTACTTAGCGGGAGTAACAACGAGCAGTACTTC. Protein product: CASLLSGSNNEQYF.

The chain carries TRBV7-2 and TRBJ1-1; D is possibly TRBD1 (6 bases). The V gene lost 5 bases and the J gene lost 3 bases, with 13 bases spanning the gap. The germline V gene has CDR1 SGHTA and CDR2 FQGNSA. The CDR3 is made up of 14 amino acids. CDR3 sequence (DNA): TGTGCCAGCAGCAAAAACAGGGTCGACACTGAAGCTTTCTTT. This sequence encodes CASSKNRVDTEAFF.

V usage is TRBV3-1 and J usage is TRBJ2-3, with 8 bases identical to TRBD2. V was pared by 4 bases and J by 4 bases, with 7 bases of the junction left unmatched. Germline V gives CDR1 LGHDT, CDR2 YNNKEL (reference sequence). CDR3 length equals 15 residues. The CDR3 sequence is CASSLTSGVPDTQYF. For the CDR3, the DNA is TGTGCCAGCAGCCTTACTAGCGGAGTACCAGATACGCAGTATTTT.

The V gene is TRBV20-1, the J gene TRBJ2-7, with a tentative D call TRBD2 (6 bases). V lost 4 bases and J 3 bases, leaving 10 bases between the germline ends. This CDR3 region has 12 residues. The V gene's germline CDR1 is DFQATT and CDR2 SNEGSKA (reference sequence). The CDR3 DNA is TGCAGTGCTACGGGAGCTTACTACGAGCAGTACTTC. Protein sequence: CSATGAYYEQYF.

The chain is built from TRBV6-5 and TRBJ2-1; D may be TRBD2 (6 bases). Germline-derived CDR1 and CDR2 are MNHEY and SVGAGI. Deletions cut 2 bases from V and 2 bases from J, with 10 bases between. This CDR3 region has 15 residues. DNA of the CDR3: TGTGCCAGCAGTTACCCGACTAGTACCTACAATGAGCAGTTCTTC. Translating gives CASSYPTSTYNEQFF.

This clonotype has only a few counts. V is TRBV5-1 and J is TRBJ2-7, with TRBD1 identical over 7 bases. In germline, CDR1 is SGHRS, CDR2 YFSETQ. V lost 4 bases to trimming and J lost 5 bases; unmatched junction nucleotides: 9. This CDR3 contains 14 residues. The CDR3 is CASSLTGDTHEQYF. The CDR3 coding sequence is TGCGCCAGCAGCCTTACAGGGGACACTCACGAGCAGTACTTC. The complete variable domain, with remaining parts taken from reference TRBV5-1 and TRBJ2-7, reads KAGVTQTPRYLIKTRGQQVTLSCSPISGHRSVSWYQQTPGQGLQFLFEYFSETQRNKGNFPGRFSGRQFSNSRSEMNVSTLELGDSALYLCASSLTGDTHEQYFGPGTRLTVT.

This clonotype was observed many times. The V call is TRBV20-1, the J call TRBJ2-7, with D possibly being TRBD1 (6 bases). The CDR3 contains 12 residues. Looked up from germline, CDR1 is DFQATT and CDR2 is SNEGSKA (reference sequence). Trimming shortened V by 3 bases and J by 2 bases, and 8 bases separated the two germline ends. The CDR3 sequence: CSASRTAYEQYF. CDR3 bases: TGCAGTGCTAGCAGGACAGCCTACGAGCAGTACTTC.

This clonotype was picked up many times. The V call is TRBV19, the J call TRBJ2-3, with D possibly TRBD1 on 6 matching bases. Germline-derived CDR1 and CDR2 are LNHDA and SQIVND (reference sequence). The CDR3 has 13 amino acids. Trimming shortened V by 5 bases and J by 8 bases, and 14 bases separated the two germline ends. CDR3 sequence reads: CASSGTGLGTQYF. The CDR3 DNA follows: TGTGCCAGTAGTGGCACAGGGTTGGGTACGCAGTATTTT.

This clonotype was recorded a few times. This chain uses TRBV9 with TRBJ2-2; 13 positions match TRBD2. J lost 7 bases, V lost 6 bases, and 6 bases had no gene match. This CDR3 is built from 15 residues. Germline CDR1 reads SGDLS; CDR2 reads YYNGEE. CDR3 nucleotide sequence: TGTGCCAGCACCAGGACTAGCGGGAGAGGCGGGGAGCTGTTTTTT. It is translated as CASTRTSGRGGELFF. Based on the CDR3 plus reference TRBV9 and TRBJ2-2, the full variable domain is DSGVTQTPKHLITATGQRVTLRCSPRSGDLSVYWYQQSLDQGLQFLIQYYNGEERAKGNILERFSAQQFPDLHSELNLSSLELGDSALYFCASTRTSGRGGELFFGEGSRLTVL.

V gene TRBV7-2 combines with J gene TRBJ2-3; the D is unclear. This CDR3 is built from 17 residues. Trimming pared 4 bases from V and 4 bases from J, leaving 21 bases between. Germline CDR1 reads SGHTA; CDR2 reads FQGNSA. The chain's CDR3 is CASSYTGFPPGSDTQYF. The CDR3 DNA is TGTGCCAGCAGCTATACGGGTTTCCCGCCGGGTTCAGATACGCAGTATTTT.

The CDR3 is CATSRDLAGGETQYF. The CDR3 bases are TGTGCCACCAGCAGAGATTTAGCGGGTGGTGAGACCCAGTACTTC. V gene TRBV15 combines with J gene TRBJ2-5; 7 bases match TRBD2. The V gene end was trimmed by 0 bases and the J gene end by 5 bases; junction bases not matched to a gene: 6. This CDR3 comprises 15 residues. The V gene's germline CDR1 is LNHNV and CDR2 YYDKDF (reference sequence).

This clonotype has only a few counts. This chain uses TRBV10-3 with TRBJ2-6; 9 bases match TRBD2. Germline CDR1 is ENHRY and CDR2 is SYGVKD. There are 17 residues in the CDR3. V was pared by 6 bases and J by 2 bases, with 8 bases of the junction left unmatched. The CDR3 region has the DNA TGTGCCATCAGAGCGCCGACTAGCGGCACTGGGGCCAACGTCCTGACTTTC. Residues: CAIRAPTSGTGANVLTF.

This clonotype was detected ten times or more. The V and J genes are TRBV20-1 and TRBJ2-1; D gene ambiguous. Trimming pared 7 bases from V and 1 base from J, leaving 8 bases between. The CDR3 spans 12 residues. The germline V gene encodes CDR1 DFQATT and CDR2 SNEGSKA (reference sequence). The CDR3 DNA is TGCAGTGTATCCCAGTCCTACAATGAGCAGTTCTTC. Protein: CSVSQSYNEQFF.

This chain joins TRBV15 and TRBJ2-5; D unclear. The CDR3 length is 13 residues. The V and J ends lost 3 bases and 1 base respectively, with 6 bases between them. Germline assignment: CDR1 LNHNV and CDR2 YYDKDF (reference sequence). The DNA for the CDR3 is TGTGCCACCAGCAGCGGGCCCCAAGAGACCCAGTACTTC. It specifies CATSSGPQETQYF. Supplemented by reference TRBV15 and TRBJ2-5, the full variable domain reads DAMVIQNPRYQVTQFGKPVTLSCSQTLNHNVMYWYQQKSSQAPKLLFHYYDKDFNNEADTPDNFQSRRPNTSFCFLDIRSPGLGDTAMYLCATSSGPQETQYFGPGTRLLVL.

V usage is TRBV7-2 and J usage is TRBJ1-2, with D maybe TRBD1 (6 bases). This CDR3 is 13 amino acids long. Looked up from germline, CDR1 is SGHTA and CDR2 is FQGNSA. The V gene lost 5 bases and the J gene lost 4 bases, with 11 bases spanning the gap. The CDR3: CASSVGGAYGYTF. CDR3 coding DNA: TGTGCCAGCAGCGTCGGGGGGGCCTATGGCTACACCTTC.

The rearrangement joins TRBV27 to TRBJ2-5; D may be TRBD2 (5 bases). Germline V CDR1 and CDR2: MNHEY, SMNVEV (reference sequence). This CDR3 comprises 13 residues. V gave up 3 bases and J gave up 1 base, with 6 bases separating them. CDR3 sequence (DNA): TGTGCCAGCAGTTTCGGGATCCAAGAGACCCAGTACTTC. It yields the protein CASSFGIQETQYF.